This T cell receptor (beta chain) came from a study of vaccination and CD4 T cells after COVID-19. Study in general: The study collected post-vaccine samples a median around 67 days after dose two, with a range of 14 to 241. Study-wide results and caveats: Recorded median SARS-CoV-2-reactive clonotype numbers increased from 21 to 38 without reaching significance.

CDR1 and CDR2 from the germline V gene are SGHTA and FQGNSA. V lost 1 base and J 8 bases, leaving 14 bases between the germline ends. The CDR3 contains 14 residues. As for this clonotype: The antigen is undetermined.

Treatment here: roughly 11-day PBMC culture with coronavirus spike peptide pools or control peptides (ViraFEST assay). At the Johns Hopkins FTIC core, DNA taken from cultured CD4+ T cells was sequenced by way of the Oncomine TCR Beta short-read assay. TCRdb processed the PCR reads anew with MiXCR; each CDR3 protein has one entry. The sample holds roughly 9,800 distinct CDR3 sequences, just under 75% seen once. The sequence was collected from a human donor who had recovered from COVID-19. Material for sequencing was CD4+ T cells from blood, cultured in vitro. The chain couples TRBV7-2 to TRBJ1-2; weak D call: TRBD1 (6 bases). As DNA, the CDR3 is TGTGCCAGCAGCTTAGGTATCCAGGGGACGGGCTACACCTTC. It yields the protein CASSLGIQGTGYTF.